These T cell receptor beta chains were read from a single sample in a study of early T cells in non-severe SARS-CoV-2 infection. TCRdb itself ran the 5' RACE reads through MiXCR, one entry per CDR3 protein. The repertoire holds approximately 69,000 distinct CDR3 sequences, with around a tenth as singletons. Sequencing was done on a sample of whole blood. The receptors come from an adult who was a healthcare worker with PCR-confirmed SARS-CoV-2 infection or an uninfected control (not recorded which). CDR3s include the opening cysteine and the closing phenylalanine or tryptophan. The D gene is left open where the match is weak. Only part of the rows carry a size: once, few, many, or a class if the clone is expanded.

d_gene	v_gene	j_gene	abundance	CDR3nt	CDR3aa
TRBD1	TRBV24-1	TRBJ2-1	few	TGTGCCACCAGTGACACAAACAGGGGGCCTGTGATCGATGAGCAGTTCTTC	CATSDTNRGPVIDEQFF
-	TRBV6-2/TRBV6-3	TRBJ2-2	medium-sized	TGTGCCAGCAGTTACAGGGACACCGGGGAGCTGTTTTTT	CASSYRDTGELFF
-	TRBV5-6	TRBJ2-1	few	TGCGCCAGCAGCTTGGGTGTGGATACGGCCCACAACTACAATGAGCAGTTCTTC	CASSLGVDTAHNYNEQFF
-	TRBV2	TRBJ2-5	-	TGTGCCAGCAGTGCCCCCCCAGGGGCAGAAGAGACCCAGTACTTC	CASSAPPGAEETQYF
-	TRBV15	TRBJ2-1	-	TGTGCCACCAGCAGAGATTTAGGGTACGCGCATGAGCAGTTCTTC	CATSRDLGYAHEQFF
-	TRBV11-2	TRBJ2-3	many	TGTGCCAGCGGTGGTGTTCTACTCACAGATACGCAGTATTTT	CASGGVLLTDTQYF
-	TRBV20-1	TRBJ2-3	-	TGCAGTGCCCGAGGGCCAGGAAACACAGATACGCAGTATTTT	CSARGPGNTDTQYF
-	TRBV2	TRBJ2-2	-	TGTGCCAGCAGACTGGACAGTACGGGCGGGGAGCTGTTTTTT	CASRLDSTGGELFF
-	TRBV3-1	TRBJ2-3	many	TGTGCCAGCAGCTGGCGGCAGGGAGAGGATACGCAGTATTTT	CASSWRQGEDTQYF
TRBD2	TRBV7-9	TRBJ2-7	few	TGTGCCAGCAGCTTCGGACTAGGGACTAGCGGCTCCGAGCAGTACTTC	CASSFGLGTSGSEQYF
TRBD2	TRBV10-1	TRBJ2-5	many	TGCGCCAGCAGCCGGGGGACTAGCGGCCAAGAGACCCAGTACTTC	CASSRGTSGQETQYF
TRBD2	TRBV5-4	TRBJ2-7	-	TGTGCCAGCAGCCGATGGGGAGCGGGGAGGCCCGAGCAGTACTTC	CASSRWGAGRPEQYF
-	TRBV4-2	TRBJ2-7	few	TGTGCCAGCAGCCAAGATGCCTACGAGCAGTACTTC	CASSQDAYEQYF
-	TRBV7-9	TRBJ2-1	-	TGTGCCAGCAGCCCGAAAGGGAGTTGGAATGAGCAGTTCTTC	CASSPKGSWNEQFF
-	TRBV3-1	TRBJ1-6	few	TGTGCCAGCAGCCAAGATTTTTCACCCCTCCACTTT	CASSQDFSPLHF
-	TRBV15	TRBJ2-5	many	TGTGCCACCAGCAGAGATCCCAGCGGACAAGAGACCCAGTACTTC	CATSRDPSGQETQYF
TRBD2	TRBV20-1	TRBJ2-7	many	TGCAGTGCTAGATTGACTAGCGAAGTTAATCGAGAGCAGTACTTC	CSARLTSEVNREQYF
-	TRBV3-1	TRBJ2-5	-	TGTGCCAGCAGCCAAAGACAGCAAGAGACCCAGTACTTC	CASSQRQQETQYF
-	TRBV29-1	TRBJ2-5	few	TGCACCTATGCCCAAGAGACCCAGTACTTC	CTYAQETQYF
-	TRBV7-8	TRBJ2-7	many	TGTGCCAGCAGCTTGGGGCTGGATTTCTACGAGCAGTACTTC	CASSLGLDFYEQYF
TRBD1	TRBV6-1	TRBJ1-5	-	TGTGCCAGCAGTGTACGCAGGGGGAACGATCAGCCCCAGCATTTT	CASSVRRGNDQPQHF
-	TRBV9	TRBJ2-1	many	TGTGCCAGCAGCGACCCCCTTGGGGCGAGCTCCTACAATGAGCAGTTCTTC	CASSDPLGASSYNEQFF
-	TRBV20-1	TRBJ2-3	few	TGCAGTGCTAGCCCTCTGGCGGATGGCACAGATACGCAGTATTTT	CSASPLADGTDTQYF
-	TRBV9	TRBJ1-6	few	TGTGCCAGCAGCGTCTCCGGACGGCTAAATTCACCCCTCCACTTT	CASSVSGRLNSPLHF
-	TRBV11-2	TRBJ1-1	few	TGTGCCAGCAGCTCCCAGCACACAGGAGAAAATGAAGCTTTCTTT	CASSSQHTGENEAFF